This TCR beta chain stems from a study of lymphopenia after photon versus proton radiotherapy. Overall study findings and caveats: Only patients who died were analyzed for survival; proton advantage is unproven.

Germline-derived CDR1 and CDR2 are KGHSH and LQKENI. The CDR3 is 17 amino acids. V lost 2 bases to trimming and J lost 1 base, with 17 bases between them. This table comes from immunoSEQ multiplex PCR, and its TCRdb copy is limited to in-frame clones, with some not included. The table has about 25,000 clones, about nine tenths seen once. In regard to this clone: Its matching antigen is unknown.

This clonotype was sampled from a man aged 45-60 years with gastric cancer. V is TRBV18 and J is TRBJ1-2, with D possibly matching TRBD1 (5 bases). Material: peripheral blood, obtained from a patient treated with photon-based radiotherapy. CDR3 loop: CASSPLRGKGDNYGYTF. CDR3 coding DNA: TGTGCCAGCTCACCATTAAGGGGAAAAGGGGATAACTATGGCTACACCTTC.